This is a list of T cell receptor beta chains from one sample in a study of blood T cell repertoires in COVID-19. Sequenced by immunoSEQ multiplex PCR; TCRdb stores in-frame clones only, minus some. The data contain 80,000 to 90,000 clones, 80% to 90% of them singletons. Material: peripheral blood. These receptors were collected from an elderly man with active or convalescent COVID-19. Both conserved end residues are part of each CDR3. Each record gives: clone size, V gene, D gene, J gene, CDR3 DNA, CDR3 protein. D genes are given only for firm matches. Some rows have no size entry. The others give once, few or many, or a class for an expanded clone.

-,TRBV2,-,TRBJ2-5,TGTGCCAGCAGAGAACACGGCAGGGGAGAGACCCAGTACTTC,CASREHGRGETQYF
-,TRBV7-2,-,TRBJ1-5,TGTGCCAGCAGCCCCAGGGCAGGGGCTCAGCCCCAGCATTTT,CASSPRAGAQPQHF
-,TRBV9,-,TRBJ2-2,TGTGCCAGCAGCGAAACAGGGTGGAACACCGGGGAGCTGTTTTTT,CASSETGWNTGELFF
-,TRBV5-1,-,TRBJ1-2,TGCGCCAGCAGCCCCACGGGGGGACATGGCTACACCTTC,CASSPTGGHGYTF
-,TRBV5-4,TRBD1,TRBJ2-6,TGTGCCAGTACAATGACAGGGACCGGGGCCAACGTCCTGACTTTC,CASTMTGTGANVLTF
few,TRBV19,-,TRBJ2-1,TGTGCCAGTAGCGTTGACCGGGCCTACAATGAGCAGTTCTTC,CASSVDRAYNEQFF
-,TRBV4-1,TRBD2,TRBJ2-5,TGCGCCAGCAGCCATCCTACTAGCGGGAGAAGCCAAGAGACCCAGTACTTC,CASSHPTSGRSQETQYF
-,TRBV3-1/TRBV3-2,TRBD2,TRBJ2-7,TGTGCCAGCAGCCCCAGTATAGCGGGAGGCGAGCAGTACTTC,CASSPSIAGGEQYF
-,TRBV7-9,TRBD1,TRBJ1-1,TGTGCCAGCAGCCCTTTCGGGGGACAGCAGAACACTGAAGCTTTCTTT,CASSPFGGQQNTEAFF
few,TRBV4-2,TRBD1,TRBJ1-2,TGTGCCAGCAGCCAAGAACGGGACAGGACTAACTATGGCTACACCTTC,CASSQERDRTNYGYTF
-,TRBV7-9,TRBD2,TRBJ2-5,TGTGCCAGCAGTGAAACCGCTAGCGGCACAGAGACCCAGTACTTC,CASSETASGTETQYF
-,TRBV11-2,-,TRBJ1-2,TGTGCCAGCAGCTTAGGGCGGGTTAACTATGGCTACACCTTC,CASSLGRVNYGYTF
-,TRBV28,TRBD2,TRBJ2-2,TGTGCCAGCAGTTTTGGCGGGAGGGCCGCCGGGGAGCTGTTTTTT,CASSFGGRAAGELFF
-,TRBV28,TRBD1,TRBJ1-1,TGTGCCAGCAGTCAGACAGGGGGCGATGAAGCTTTCTTT,CASSQTGGDEAFF
-,TRBV2,-,TRBJ2-5,TGTGCCAGCAGTTCCGACTACGAAGAGACCCAGTACTTC,CASSSDYEETQYF
-,TRBV7-2,-,TRBJ2-1,TGTGCCAGCAGCTTATCAAGGGGCTCCTACAATGAGCAGTTCTTC,CASSLSRGSYNEQFF
-,TRBV5-1,TRBD1,TRBJ1-4,TGCGCCAGCAGCTTACAGGGGGCCGGGGCTAATGAAAAACTGTTTTTT,CASSLQGAGANEKLFF
-,TRBV4-3,TRBD1,TRBJ1-2,TGCGCCAGCAGCCAAACAGGGGCTAACTATGGCCACACCTTC,CASSQTGANYGHTF
-,TRBV21-1,-,TRBJ2-5,TGTGCCAGCAGCATTAAGGGATCAAGACCGGGACTAGCAACACAAGAGACCCAGTACTTC,CASSIKGSRPGLATQETQYF
few,TRBV3-1/TRBV3-2,TRBD1,TRBJ2-5,TGTGCCAGCAGCCGCCCAGGGGGCGCGGAGACCCAGTACTTC,CASSRPGGAETQYF
-,TRBV10-3,TRBD2,TRBJ2-5,TGTGCCATCAGTGCGGGAGGGCAGACCCAGTACTTC,CAISAGGQTQYF
-,TRBV19,-,TRBJ2-2,TGTGCCAGTAGTATAAAGCGGGCACCGGAGGAGCTGTTTTTT,CASSIKRAPEELFF
-,TRBV28,-,TRBJ1-5,TGTGCCAGCAGTTTCACGAGGGATCAGCCCCAGCATTTT,CASSFTRDQPQHF
-,TRBV10-3,-,TRBJ1-3,TGTGCCATCAGTGATCCGGGGAATCTGGGAAACACCATATATTTT,CAISDPGNLGNTIYF
-,TRBV4-2,TRBD2,TRBJ2-1,TGTGCCAGCAGCCAAGTAGCGGGGGCCTCCAATGAGCAGTTCTTC,CASSQVAGASNEQFF
-,TRBV25-1,-,TRBJ2-1,TGTGCCAGCAGTGAACTTGACAATGAGCAGTTCTTC,CASSELDNEQFF
-,TRBV3-1/TRBV3-2,-,TRBJ1-6,TGTGCCAGCAGCCAAGATGAGGCGACGGTCTCCCGTTCACCCCTCCACTTT,CASSQDEATVSRSPLHF
-,TRBV15,TRBD1,TRBJ1-5,TGTGCCACCAGCAGAGTCACAGGGGTTCAGGATCAGCCCCAGCATTTT,CATSRVTGVQDQPQHF
-,TRBV7-6,-,TRBJ2-1,TGTGCCAGCAGCTTAGCGGAGGGAAATGAGCAGTTCTTC,CASSLAEGNEQFF
-,TRBV9,-,TRBJ1-3,TGTGCCAGCAACCGAGGCCGGGCGGGTGCTGGAAACACCATATATTTT,CASNRGRAGAGNTIYF
-,TRBV2,-,TRBJ1-6,TGTGCCAGCAGTGATCAGGGGATTTCACCCCTCCACTTT,CASSDQGISPLHF
-,TRBV30,-,TRBJ1-3,TGTGCCTGGAGTACAGGGCTGGCTGGAAACACCATATATTTT,CAWSTGLAGNTIYF
-,TRBV2,-,TRBJ1-2,TGTGCCAGCAGTGGGCAGGGCAACTATGGCTACACCTTC,CASSGQGNYGYTF
few,TRBV15,-,TRBJ1-4,TGTGCCACCAGCAATGCGGTAGAAAAACTGTTTTTT,CATSNAVEKLFF
-,TRBV6-5,TRBD2,TRBJ2-1,TGTGCCAGCAGTTACGGTAGCGGGATAGGCAATGAGCAGTTCTTC,CASSYGSGIGNEQFF
-,TRBV18,-,TRBJ1-1,TGTGCCAGCTCACCACCGTCGGGGTACACTGAAGCTTTCTTT,CASSPPSGYTEAFF
few,TRBV29-1,TRBD2,TRBJ2-1,TGCAGCGTTGGCTTTGCGGGAGGCTACAATGAGCAGTTCTTC,CSVGFAGGYNEQFF
-,TRBV7-2,-,TRBJ2-7,TGTGCCAGCAGCTTAAGTTTTGGCCAAACCTACGAGCAGTACTTC,CASSLSFGQTYEQYF
-,TRBV5-4,-,TRBJ2-3,TGTGCCAGCAGCTTAGGGGCCTCCTCCACAGATACGCAGTATTTT,CASSLGASSTDTQYF
-,TRBV19,TRBD1,TRBJ1-2,TGTGCCAGCCTGGGGACAGGGTATAGCGTAATTGATGGCTACACCTTC,CASLGTGYSVIDGYTF